This entry features one T cell receptor beta chain sequence. The data derive from a study of Ad26.COV2.S vaccination and SARS-CoV-2 variants. Here immunoSEQ multiplex PCR was the method, and the copy in TCRdb shows in-frame clones only, minus some. The sample carries about 350,000 clones, 86% recorded once. The CDR3 spans 17 residues. Germline CDR1 is LNHDA and CDR2 is SQIVND (reference sequence). V shed 5 bases, J shed 3 bases, and the junction held 9 bases outside the gene matches. Treatment meaning: some 20 received Ad26.COV2.S at low or high dose, single or two shots; roughly five received placebo; per-sample allocation not given. The samples date from day 63 after the first vaccine or placebo injection.

The sequence was obtained from a person between 18 and 65 years old who received the Ad26.COV2.S COVID-19 vaccine or a placebo. The sample was peripheral blood, taken in a trial of Ad26.COV2.S vaccine versus placebo. The chain links TRBV19 to TRBJ2-3; 12 bases map to TRBD2. The CDR3 region is CASSGRLAGVWTDTQYF. In nucleotides, the CDR3 is TGTGCCAGTAGTGGCCGACTAGCGGGAGTTTGGACAGATACGCAGTATTTT.